Sequencing of this T cell receptor (beta chain) was carried out in a study of response to subunit inactivated influenza vaccine. General study findings and limits: It was suggested by the authors that few new T cells are recruited by each seasonal influenza vaccination.

Each CDR3 protein is one row after TCRdb ran MiXCR on the RT-PCR reads. The sample consists of hundreds of thousands of distinct CDR3 sequences, approximately 14% of them appearing once. CDR3 length equals 14 residues. Trimming cost V 4 bases and J 2 bases, with 11 bases left between them. Germline CDR1 reads LNHNV; CDR2 reads YYDKDF (reference sequence). This clonotype appeared a single time. Its antigen is currently unknown. The sequence was obtained from a man between 45 and 60 years old who received an inactivated influenza vaccine. The sample in question was PBMCs from blood, obtained 11 to 12 days after vaccination. The genes are TRBV15 and TRBJ2-5; D possibly corresponds to TRBD1 (6 bases). In DNA, the CDR3 is TGTGCCACCAGCACCAAAACAGGGCAAGAGACCCAGTACTTC. Translating gives CATSTKTGQETQYF. Full variable domain (remainder filled in from reference TRBV15 and TRBJ2-5): DAMVIQNPRYQVTQFGKPVTLSCSQTLNHNVMYWYQQKSSQAPKLLFHYYDKDFNNEADTPDNFQSRRPNTSFCFLDIRSPGLGDTAMYLCATSTKTGQETQYFGPGTRLLVL.